The 14 T cell receptor beta chains below were found in one sample sequenced in a study of a mutant IDH1 vaccine in newly diagnosed glioma. Produced via immunoSEQ multiplex PCR; TCRdb's table is partial and in-frame only. The sample carries over 40,000 clones, 81% recorded once. These receptors lack a known antigen. The time point denotes: week 35, safety follow-up. Topical imiquimod accompanied each vaccine dose, which consisted of 300 ug of mutant IDH1 20-mer peptide. The sample consisted of PBMCs, taken from a glioma patient whose treatment included an IDH1 peptide vaccine. The source is a middle-aged woman with glioma. Some clones in this sample may be carry-over from other donors' samples.

By its share, this clone is medium-sized. The V call is TRBV6-6, the J call TRBJ1-5; the match to TRBD1 covers 8 bases. Germline CDR1 MNHNY, CDR2 SVGAGI (reference sequence). Germline trimming cut 6 bases from V and 5 bases from J; bases unmatched to any gene: 12. The CDR3 has 16 amino acids. For the CDR3, the DNA is TGTGCCAGCAGCCCCGGACAGGGCACGATGTATCAGCCCCAGCATTTT. Amino acid sequence: CASSPGQGTMYQPQHF.

The rearrangement uses TRBV4-2 and TRBJ2-5, with D perhaps TRBD1 or TRBD2 (5 bases each). Germline CDR1 LGHNA, CDR2 YNFKEQ. Trimming took 0 bases from V and 3 from J, leaving 11 bases between them. The CDR3 has 15 amino acids. The CDR3, as DNA: TGTGCCAGCAGCCAAGAAGTGGGGACCGAAGAGACCCAGTACTTC. Its translation is CASSQEVGTEETQYF.

This clone is medium-sized in the sample. The same CDR3 also results from other DNA sequences found in this sample. The chain employs TRBV18 and TRBJ1-2; TRBD1 is a possible D gene (5 bases). CDR1 KGHSH and CDR2 LQKENI come from the germline V gene. V gave up 0 bases and J gave up 4 bases, with 9 bases separating them. The CDR3 has 14 residues. Written as DNA, the CDR3 is TGTGCCAGCTCACCACCGACAGAAAGCTATGGCTACACCTTC. It encodes CASSPPTESYGYTF.

The rearrangement uses TRBV27 and TRBJ2-2; possible D gene TRBD1, 6 bases. Germline assignment: CDR1 MNHEY and CDR2 SMNVEV (reference sequence). The CDR3 sequence is 16 residues long. V gave up 6 bases and J gave up 4 bases, with 18 bases separating them. Here the CDR3 reads CASRIYAGAGTGELFF. Here the CDR3 DNA reads TGTGCCAGCAGGATTTATGCAGGGGCGGGCACCGGGGAGCTGTTTTTT.

The chain couples TRBV7-2 to TRBJ1-2; D gene ambiguous. Germline V gene lookup returns CDR1 SGHTA and CDR2 FQGNSA. Trimming shortened V by 3 bases and J by 3 bases, and 11 bases separated the two germline ends. The CDR3 contains 14 residues. In nucleotides, the CDR3 is TGTGCCAGCAGCTTGGAGCCAGGTGACTATGGCTACACCTTC. As protein: CASSLEPGDYGYTF.

The chain employs TRBV11-2 and TRBJ1-2, with D tentatively TRBD1 (6 bases). Germline V lookup: CDR1 SGHAT, CDR2 FQNNGV. The CDR3 length is 13 residues. The V end lost 3 bases, the J end lost 5 bases, and 10 bases lay between the germline ends. CDR3 sequence (DNA): TGTGCCAGCAGCTTGGTGGGGGCGTATGGCTACACCTTC. Protein sequence: CASSLVGAYGYTF.

The rearrangement links TRBV7-9 to TRBJ2-1; 10 positions match TRBD1. The V gene's germline CDR1 is SEHNR and CDR2 FQNEAQ (reference sequence). The CDR3 is 14 amino acids. V shed 7 bases and J 4 bases; nucleotides not matched to a gene: 4. The CDR3 DNA is TGTGCCAGCAAGCCGGGACAGGGGTACAATGAGCAGTTCTTC. Its translation: CASKPGQGYNEQFF. The full variable domain, in which reference TRBV7-9 and TRBJ2-1 provide the parts outside the CDR3, is DTGVSQNPRHKITKRGQNVTFRCDPISEHNRLYWYRQTLGQGPEFLTYFQNEAQLEKSRLLSDRFSAERPKGSFSTLEIQRTEQGDSAMYLCASKPGQGYNEQFFGPGTRLTVL.

This chain connects TRBV7-2 to TRBJ2-2; the match to TRBD2 covers 7 bases. CDR1 and CDR2 (germline): SGHTA, FQGNSA. Trimming at V came to 0 bases and at J to 3 bases, leaving 4 bases not matched to a gene. The CDR3 length is 16 residues. CDR3 protein: CASSLARGTYTGELFF. The CDR3 DNA reads as TGTGCCAGCAGCTTAGCGCGGGGGACTTACACCGGGGAGCTGTTTTTT.

Only a few counts were recorded for this clone. The gene calls are TRBV15 and TRBJ2-5; perhaps TRBD1 as D (6 bases). With 4 bases removed from V and 2 bases from J, the gap between germline ends came to 11 bases. Germline V gene lookup returns CDR1 LNHNV and CDR2 YYDKDF (reference sequence). The CDR3 contains 14 residues. CDR3 in amino acids: CATSNWTVQETQYF. The CDR3 DNA reads as TGTGCCACCAGCAACTGGACAGTTCAAGAGACCCAGTACTTC.

V usage is TRBV4-3 and J usage is TRBJ2-3; D remains unclear. The CDR3 loop spans 15 amino acids. V was trimmed by 0 bases and J by 2 bases, leaving 9 bases between them. The V gene's germline CDR1 is LGHNA and CDR2 YSLEER. CDR3 sequence reads: CASSQEWGFTDTQYF. DNA for the CDR3: TGCGCCAGCAGCCAAGAATGGGGTTTCACAGATACGCAGTATTTT.

CDR3 nucleotide sequence: TGTGCCAGCAGTTACTCGAGGCTAAGGGAAGAGACCCAGTACTTC. Amino acids: CASSYSRLREETQYF. The chain recombines TRBV6-5 with TRBJ2-5, with unresolved D. V was trimmed by 0 bases and J by 3 bases, leaving 11 bases between them. The CDR3 has 15 amino acids. Germline V gene sequence: CDR1 MNHEY, CDR2 SVGAGI.

V is TRBV19 and J is TRBJ2-1; D not resolved. V lost 3 bases and J 7 bases, leaving 10 bases between the germline ends. Germline V lookup: CDR1 LNHDA, CDR2 SQIVND (reference sequence). There are 13 residues in the CDR3. This chain's CDR3 is CASSIPDRNEQFF. For the CDR3, the DNA is TGTGCCAGTAGTATCCCCGACCGGAATGAGCAGTTCTTC.

The rearrangement uses TRBV7-6 and TRBJ1-6; D possibly corresponds to TRBD1 (6 bases). This CDR3 contains 14 residues. Trimming took 4 bases from V and 7 from J, leaving 11 bases between them. Looked up from germline, CDR1 is SGHVS and CDR2 is FNYEAQ. The CDR3 region has the DNA TGTGCCAGCAGCTACAGGGACACGAATTCACCCCTCCACTTT. Protein sequence: CASSYRDTNSPLHF.

The chain combines TRBV4-2 with TRBJ2-6; D gene unclear. The V and J ends lost 0 bases and 0 bases respectively, with 6 bases between them. This CDR3 contains 16 residues. CDR1 is LGHNA and CDR2 is YNFKEQ in the germline V gene. Here the CDR3 DNA reads TGTGCCAGCAGCCAAGATTCCAGCTCTGGGGCCAACGTCCTGACTTTC. This translates into CASSQDSSSGANVLTF.